The sequence of this TCR beta chain was determined in a study of graft-versus-host responses after intestinal transplantation. Generated by immunoSEQ multiplex PCR, the TCRdb table keeps only in-frame clones and is missing some. The sample yields some 45,000 clones, over 85% seen once. This clone appeared once. The V gene's germline CDR1 is SEHNR and CDR2 FQNEAQ (reference sequence). The CDR3 contains 13 residues. Trimming stripped 2 bases from V and 8 bases from J, with 10 bases between. The receptor was isolated from a human patient who received an intestinal transplant, so some T cells may come from the graft donor. The chain carries TRBV7-9 and TRBJ2-1; the D is unclear. Sequencing was performed on PBMCs, taken 335 days after intestinal transplant. Here the CDR3 reads CASSLLGLHEQFF. Here the CDR3 DNA reads TGTGCCAGCAGCTTATTGGGTCTCCATGAGCAGTTCTTC.